This TCR beta chain emerged from a study of identical twins. Template switching added a universal primer site, and cDNA bore unique molecular identifiers. MiXCR, run by TCRdb on the 5' RACE reads, gives a single entry per CDR3 protein. The sample records hundreds of thousands of distinct CDR3 sequences, 9% to 15% being singletons. This clonotype was seen repeatedly, ten times or more. Its specificity is not known. General observations from the study: Cord blood beta clonotypes that were abundant carried fewer insertions, and memory repertoires showed no such trend. Within beta out-of-frame sequences, the excess sharing observed between twins was weaker.

Every donor was a healthy Caucasian. Another study also made use of these data, one on yellow fever vaccine responses in identical twins.

The sequencing input was PBMCs. The clonotype originates from a woman under 30 in good health.

This CDR3 reads CASSLPLGAIDNEQFF. The CDR3 DNA is TGTGCCAGCAGCTTACCCCTCGGGGCCATAGACAATGAGCAGTTCTTC. The chain combines TRBV7-8 with TRBJ2-1; either TRBD1 or TRBD2 may supply D (5 bases each). Germline CDR1 and CDR2: SGHVS and FQNEAQ. V shed 2 bases and J shed 5 bases, with 16 bases lying between them. The CDR3 has 16 residues.